These 26 T cell receptor beta chains came from one sample sequenced in a study of T cells in Graves' hyperthyroidism and ophthalmopathy. Amplified TCR beta CDR3 regions came from RNA transcripts. Initially, a first-round RT-PCR of the TCR CDR3 employed the HTBI primer set. TCRdb analysed the multiplex PCR reads with MiXCR anew, one entry per CDR3 protein. The top ten hold 3.8% of the sample, which has more than 500,000 distinct CDR3 sequences, roughly 17% seen once. The sample taken for sequencing was blood. Receptors were obtained from a woman younger than 45 with Graves' hyperthyroidism.

The chain joins TRBV19 to TRBJ1-1; 7 bases fit TRBD1. Trimming removed 5 bases from V and 4 bases from J; junction bases left unmatched: 13. The CDR3 is 16 residues long. CDR1 LNHDA and CDR2 SQIVND come from the germline V gene (reference sequence). CDR3 residues: CASSVNQGGEGTEAFF. The CDR3 DNA follows: TGTGCCAGTAGTGTTAACCAGGGGGGAGAGGGCACTGAAGCTTTCTTT.

This clonotype was seen a handful of times. J is TRBJ1-5 and V is TRBV9; tentative D call: TRBD1 (5 bases). Deletions cut 0 bases from V and 6 bases from J, with 10 bases between. The V gene's germline CDR1 is SGDLS and CDR2 YYNGEE. The CDR3 totals 14 residues. CDR3 sequence reads: CASSVEMGGQPQHF. DNA of the CDR3: TGTGCCAGCAGCGTAGAGATGGGGGGTCAGCCCCAGCATTTT.

This clonotype was counted ten times or more. The J gene is TRBJ2-6, the V gene TRBV24-1; unclear D gene. V lost 4 bases, J lost 0 bases, and 6 bases lay in between. Looked up from germline, CDR1 is KGHDR and CDR2 is SFDVKD. The length of the CDR3 is 15 residues. The CDR3 protein is CATSETYSGANVLTF. Here the CDR3 DNA reads TGTGCCACCAGTGAGACCTACTCTGGGGCCAACGTCCTGACTTTC.

This clonotype was seen at least ten times. V is TRBV2 and J is TRBJ2-2; D uncertain. The CDR3 has 15 residues. Germline assignment: CDR1 SNHLY and CDR2 FYNNEI. V lost 2 bases, J lost 0 bases, and 7 bases lay in between. CDR3 region: CASSERVSNTGELFF. In nucleotides, the CDR3 is TGTGCCAGCAGTGAACGGGTATCGAACACCGGGGAGCTGTTTTTT. The whole variable domain, remainder taken from reference TRBV2 and TRBJ2-2, is EPEVTQTPSHQVTQMGQEVILRCVPISNHLYFYWYRQILGQKVEFLVSFYNNEISEKSEIFDDQFSVERPDGSNFTLKIRSTKLEDSAMYFCASSERVSNTGELFFGEGSRLTVL.

This clonotype was observed a few times. The genes are TRBV29-1 and TRBJ1-1; D might be TRBD1 (6 bases). Germline CDR1 SQVTM, CDR2 ANQGSEA. This CDR3 spans 12 amino acids. V gave up 8 bases and J gave up 2 bases, with 12 bases separating them. The CDR3 loop reads CSSYGGNTEAFF. The CDR3 region has the DNA TGCAGCTCCTACGGGGGCAACACTGAAGCTTTCTTT.

This clonotype has a handful of counts. DNA of the CDR3: TGCAGTGCTTCGCCCGGGACAGGGGGATACGAGCAGTACTTC. As protein: CSASPGTGGYEQYF. This chain joins TRBV20-1 and TRBJ2-7, with 11 bases lining up with TRBD1. V lost 5 bases to trimming and J lost 4 bases; unmatched junction nucleotides: 7. In germline, CDR1 is DFQATT, CDR2 SNEGSKA (reference sequence). The CDR3 runs to 14 residues.

This clonotype occurred many times. The chain is built from TRBV28 and TRBJ2-3, with D perhaps matching TRBD1 (6 bases). V gave up 5 bases and J gave up 2 bases, with 17 bases separating them. Looked up from germline, CDR1 is MDHEN and CDR2 is SYDVKM. The CDR3 length is 16 residues. The CDR3 here is CASSPGTNLYTDTQYF. The CDR3 DNA is TGTGCCAGCAGTCCCGGGACAAACCTTTACACAGATACGCAGTATTTT. Together with reference TRBV28 and TRBJ2-3, the CDR3 gives the full variable domain: DVKVTQSSRYLVKRTGEKVFLECVQDMDHENMFWYRQDPGLGLRLIYFSYDVKMKEKGDIPEGYSVSREKKERFSLILESASTNQTSMYLCASSPGTNLYTDTQYFGPGTRLTVL.

This clonotype was recorded a few times. A single base separates this from a much larger clone, so it may be a read error. The V call is TRBV7-2, the J call TRBJ1-2; 7 bases are a match to TRBD1. Germline V CDR1 and CDR2: SGHTA, FQGNSA. The V and J ends lost 5 bases and 4 bases, in that order; junction bases with no gene match: 7. The CDR3 extends over 14 amino acids. DNA of the CDR3: TGTGCCAGCAGCCCGCCGGGACAGACCTATGGCTACACCTTC. This encodes CASSPPGQTYGYTF.

In this sample, this clonotype turned up many times. V is TRBV13 and J is TRBJ2-1; TRBD2 agrees at 7 bases. The germline gives CDR1 PRHDT, CDR2 FYEKMQ (reference sequence). Trimming removed 0 bases from V and 8 bases from J; junction bases left unmatched: 10. The CDR3 length is 16 residues. The CDR3 DNA sequence: TGTGCCAGCAGCTTAGGCCGAAGCGGGACTCCCGATGAGCAGTTCTTC. It translates to CASSLGRSGTPDEQFF.

At least ten counts were recorded for this clonotype. The chain has TRBV7-3 and TRBJ1-6; tentative D call: TRBD1 (5 bases). Trimming left V 0 bases short and J 9 bases short, with 12 bases between. The CDR3 totals 15 residues. Germline V gene data show CDR1 as SGHTA and CDR2 as FQGTGA. CDR3 DNA sequence: TGTGCCAGCAGCTTAACGGGAGGGGAGCGTTCACCCCTCCACTTT. Amino acid sequence: CASSLTGGERSPLHF.

This clonotype was counted at least ten times. CDR3 residues: CASTQYNQPQHF. The CDR3 DNA reads as TGTGCCAGCACCCAATACAATCAGCCCCAGCATTTT. This chain connects TRBV28 to TRBJ1-5; D unresolved. CDR3 length equals 12 residues. Germline assignment: CDR1 MDHEN and CDR2 SYDVKM. Trimming removed 7 bases at V and 3 bases at J, with 7 bases between.

About this clonotype itself: Since a much larger clone is just one base distant, this may be a read error. The genes are TRBV12-3 or TRBV12-4 and TRBJ1-5; D remains unclear. The CDR3 spans 14 residues. The CDR3 sequence is CAGSFRFGNQPQHF. In DNA, the CDR3 is TGTGCCGGCAGTTTTCGATTTGGGAATCAGCCCCAGCATTTT.

The V and J genes are TRBV27 and TRBJ1-2; the D gene is possibly TRBD1 (5 bases). CDR1 MNHEY and CDR2 SMNVEV come from the germline V gene (reference sequence). The V end was cut by 2 bases, the J end by 5 bases, with 12 bases between. The CDR3 runs to 14 residues. This CDR3 is CASSLGIGTYGYTF. CDR3 DNA: TGTGCCAGCAGTTTAGGTATAGGGACGTATGGCTACACCTTC.

The chain recombines TRBV7-9 with TRBJ2-3, with TRBD2 matching 10 bases. The germline CDR1 and CDR2 sequences are SEHNR and FQNEAQ (reference sequence). J was trimmed by 1 base and V by 7 bases; bases with no gene match: 11. This CDR3 has 17 residues. CDR3 DNA: TGTGCCAGCAACAGCATCCCGGGGACTAGCGGCACAGATACGCAGTATTTT. Its protein product is CASNSIPGTSGTDTQYF. The full variable domain, completed using reference TRBV7-9 and TRBJ2-3, is DTGVSQNPRHKITKRGQNVTFRCDPISEHNRLYWYRQTLGQGPEFLTYFQNEAQLEKSRLLSDRFSAERPKGSFSTLEIQRTEQGDSAMYLCASNSIPGTSGTDTQYFGPGTRLTVL.

This clonotype was recorded a few times. The chain is built from TRBV19 and TRBJ1-1; TRBD1 agrees at 11 bases. CDR3 size: 16 residues. CDR1 and CDR2 (germline): LNHDA, SQIVND (reference sequence). V was pared by 3 bases and J by 3 bases, with 6 bases of the junction left unmatched. The CDR3 nucleotides are TGTGCCAGTAGTATGATTGCGGGACAGGGGGACACTGAAGCTTTCTTT. It is translated as CASSMIAGQGDTEAFF.

For this clonotype: At one end, the junction sequence differs from germline, possibly due to a read error. The chain carries TRBV9 and TRBJ1-1; 10 bases align to TRBD1. The length of the CDR3 is 14 residues. Per the germline V gene, CDR1 is SGDLS and CDR2 is YYNGEE. CDR3 sequence: CASSPGTGALPGLF. In DNA, the CDR3 is TGTGCCAGCAGCCCCGGGACAGGGGCCCTCCCCGGTCTCTTT. Looking up the rest from reference TRBV9 and TRBJ1-1 gives the full variable domain: DSGVTQTPKHLITATGQRVTLRCSPRSGDLSVYWYQQSLDQGLQFLIQYYNGEERAKGNILERFSAQQFPDLHSELNLSSLELGDSALYFCASSPGTGALPGLFGQGTRLTVV.

This clonotype was counted many times. The CDR3 sequence is CASTLLHRDNTGELFF. The CDR3 DNA follows: TGTGCCAGCACGTTGTTGCACCGGGACAACACCGGGGAGCTGTTTTTT. The chain uses TRBV2 and TRBJ2-2; D could derive from TRBD1 or TRBD2 (5 bases each). The V gene lost 7 bases and the J gene lost 2 bases, with 17 bases spanning the gap. Germline assignment: CDR1 SNHLY and CDR2 FYNNEI. This CDR3 comprises 16 residues.

The gene calls are TRBV7-9 and TRBJ2-7, with TRBD2 matching 10 bases. This CDR3 has 15 residues. Per germline, CDR1 SEHNR and CDR2 FQNEAQ (reference sequence). Trimming at V came to 2 bases and at J to 3 bases, leaving 4 bases not matched to a gene. CDR3 loop: CASSLFQREGYEQYF. CDR3 sequence (DNA): TGTGCCAGCAGCTTATTCCAGCGGGAGGGCTACGAGCAGTACTTC. Using reference TRBV7-9 and TRBJ2-7 for the parts outside the CDR3, the full variable domain is DTGVSQNPRHKITKRGQNVTFRCDPISEHNRLYWYRQTLGQGPEFLTYFQNEAQLEKSRLLSDRFSAERPKGSFSTLEIQRTEQGDSAMYLCASSLFQREGYEQYFGPGTRLTVT.

This clonotype was found a few times. The rearrangement uses TRBV20-1 and TRBJ2-1, with 10 bases lining up with TRBD2. The CDR3 sequence is 15 residues long. Germline-derived CDR1 and CDR2 are DFQATT and SNEGSKA (reference sequence). Trimming at V came to 0 bases and at J to 3 bases, leaving 2 bases not matched to a gene. Here the CDR3 reads CSARDSGRSYNEQFF. CDR3 nucleotides: TGCAGTGCTAGAGATAGCGGGAGGAGCTACAATGAGCAGTTCTTC.

In this sample, this clonotype turned up a few times. This may be a read error: a much more frequent sequence differs by one nucleotide. This chain links TRBV2 with TRBJ1-5; possible D gene TRBD1, 6 bases. The germline V gene encodes CDR1 SNHLY and CDR2 FYNNEI. This CDR3 has 15 residues. V shed 2 bases and J shed 6 bases, with 14 bases lying between them. DNA for the CDR3: TGTGCCAGCAGTGAACTGGGGGCGCGTCGTCAGCCCCAGCATTTT. Amino acid sequence: CASSELGARRQPQHF.

In this sample, this clonotype turned up a few times. The rearrangement uses TRBV28 and TRBJ2-3; a weak D match, TRBD2 (5 bases). Germline-derived CDR1 and CDR2 are MDHEN and SYDVKM. The CDR3 is 16 residues long. Trimming shortened V by 7 bases and J by 1 base, and 18 bases separated the two germline ends. The CDR3 reads CASTSAGEEGTDTQYF. The CDR3, as DNA: TGTGCCAGCACCTCGGCCGGGGAAGAGGGCACAGATACGCAGTATTTT.

This clonotype has ten or more counts. V usage is TRBV6-5 and J usage is TRBJ1-5; D remains unclear. Germline CDR1 reads MNHEY; CDR2 reads SVGAGI. This CDR3 contains 14 residues. The V end was cut by 1 base, the J end by 6 bases, with 10 bases between. CDR3 amino acids: CASSYFSVGQPQHF. The CDR3 coding sequence is TGTGCCAGCAGTTACTTTTCGGTGGGTCAGCCCCAGCATTTT.

About this clonotype itself: A much more abundant neighbour one base away suggests this may be a read error. V is TRBV20-1 and J is TRBJ2-1; 12 bases map to TRBD2. CDR3 length: 15 amino acids. From germline, CDR1 is DFQATT and CDR2 SNEGSKA (reference sequence). The CDR3 DNA reads TGCAGTGCTGGAGAACCACTAGCGGGGGGTAATGAGCAGTTCTTC. This translates into CSAGEPLAGGNEQFF.

In this sample, this clonotype turned up a few times. CDR3 DNA sequence: TGCAGCGCGAACAGGCTACGGGAGGAGACCCAGTACTTC. This sequence encodes CSANRLREETQYF. The chain recombines TRBV29-1 with TRBJ2-5; perhaps TRBD2 as D (6 bases). Trimming cost V 7 bases and J 5 bases, with 17 bases left between them. CDR1 and CDR2 from the germline V gene are SQVTM and ANQGSEA. The CDR3 is 13 residues long. The full variable domain, rest sourced from reference TRBV29-1 and TRBJ2-5, is SAVISQKPSRDICQRGTSLTIQCQVDSQVTMMFWYRQQPGQSLTLIATANQGSEATYESGFVIDKFPISRPNLTFSTLTVSNMSPEDSSIYLCSANRLREETQYFGPGTRLLVL.

This clonotype was seen a few times. Compared with germline, one end of the junction differs, possibly owing to a read error. This sequence joins TRBV6-2 or TRBV6-3 and TRBJ2-7; 10 bases agree with TRBD2. In germline, CDR1 is MNHEY, CDR2 SVGEGT. The CDR3 totals 15 residues. In nucleotides, the CDR3 is TGTGCCAGCAGTCCGCTAGCGGGAGCATCCTCCGAGCAGTACTTC. Translation: CASSPLAGASSEQYF.

The table lists this clonotype with many counts. V gene TRBV28 combines with J gene TRBJ2-1; D not resolved. The V and J ends lost 7 bases and 0 bases respectively, with 7 bases between them. The germline V gene has CDR1 MDHEN and CDR2 SYDVKM. There are 13 residues in the CDR3. The CDR3 sequence: CASKTSSYNEQFF. CDR3 nucleotides: TGTGCCAGCAAAACCTCCTCCTACAATGAGCAGTTCTTC.